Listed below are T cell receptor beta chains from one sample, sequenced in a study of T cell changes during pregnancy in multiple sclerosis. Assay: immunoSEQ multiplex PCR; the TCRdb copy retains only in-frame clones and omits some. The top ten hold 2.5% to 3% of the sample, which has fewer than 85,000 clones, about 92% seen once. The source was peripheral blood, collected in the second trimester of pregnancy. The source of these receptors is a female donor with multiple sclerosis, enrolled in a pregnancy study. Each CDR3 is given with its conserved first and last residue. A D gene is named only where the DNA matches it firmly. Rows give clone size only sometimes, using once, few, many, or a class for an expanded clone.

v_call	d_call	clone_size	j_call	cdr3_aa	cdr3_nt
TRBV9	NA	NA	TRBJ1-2	CASSVVQGFDYGYTF	TGTGCCAGCAGCGTAGTCCAGGGGTTTGACTATGGCTACACCTTC
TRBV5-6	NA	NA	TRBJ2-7	CASSVDGYEQYF	TGTGCCAGCAGCGTGGACGGCTACGAGCAGTACTTC
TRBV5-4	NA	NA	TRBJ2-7	CASSLEPGIHEQYF	TGTGCCAGCAGCTTGGAGCCAGGGATCCACGAGCAGTACTTC
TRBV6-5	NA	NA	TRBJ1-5	CASSRGSQSNQPQHF	TGTGCCAGCAGCCGCGGGAGTCAAAGCAATCAGCCCCAGCATTTT
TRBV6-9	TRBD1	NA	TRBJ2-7	CAGLMWDRAHEQYF	TGTGCCGGCTTAATGTGGGACAGGGCCCACGAGCAGTACTTC
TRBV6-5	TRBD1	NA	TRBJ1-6	CASSYAGTGDSPLHF	TGTGCCAGCAGTTACGCCGGGACAGGGGATTCACCCCTCCACTTT
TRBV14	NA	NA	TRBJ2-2	CASSQWDLNTGELFF	TGTGCCAGCAGCCAATGGGACTTGAACACCGGGGAGCTGTTTTTT
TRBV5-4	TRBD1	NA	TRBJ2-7	CASSSDRGLPLLYF	TGTGCCAGCAGCTCGGACAGGGGGCTTCCTCTGTTGTACTTC
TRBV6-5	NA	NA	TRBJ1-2	CASSGLPNYGYTF	TGTGCCAGCAGTGGGCTTCCTAACTATGGCTACACCTTC
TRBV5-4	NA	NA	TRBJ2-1	CASSFVGGLGNEQFF	TGTGCCAGCAGCTTTGTCGGGGGGCTGGGCAATGAGCAGTTCTTC
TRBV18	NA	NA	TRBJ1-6	CASSPNGDSYNSPLHF	TGTGCCAGCTCACCAAACGGGGACTCCTATAATTCACCCCTCCACTTT
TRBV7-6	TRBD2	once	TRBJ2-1	CASSLYSGASSYNEQFF	TGTGCCAGCAGCTTATATAGCGGGGCGAGCTCCTACAATGAGCAGTTCTTC
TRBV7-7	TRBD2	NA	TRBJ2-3	CASSPSGAITDTQYF	TGTGCTAGCAGCCCTAGCGGGGCTATCACAGATACGCAGTATTTT
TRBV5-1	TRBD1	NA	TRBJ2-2	CASSSDRVGVGELFF	TGCGCCAGCAGCTCGGACAGGGTCGGAGTCGGGGAGCTGTTTTTT
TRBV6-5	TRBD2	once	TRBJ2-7	CASSTLAGGNYEQYF	TGTGCCAGCAGTACCCTAGCGGGGGGAAACTACGAGCAGTACTTC
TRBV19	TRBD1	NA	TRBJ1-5	CATKYSTGGIGNQPQHF	TGTGCCACCAAATATTCGACAGGGGGCATTGGCAATCAGCCCCAGCATTTT
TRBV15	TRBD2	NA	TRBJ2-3	CATSRLAGTTDTQYF	TGTGCCACCAGCAGACTAGCGGGGACCACAGATACGCAGTATTTT
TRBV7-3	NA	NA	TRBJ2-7	CASSLFQGDEQYF	TGTGCCAGCAGCTTGTTTCAAGGGGACGAGCAGTACTTC
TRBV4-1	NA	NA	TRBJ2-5	CASSQRDGETQYF	TGCGCCAGCAGCCAACGGGATGGAGAGACCCAGTACTTC
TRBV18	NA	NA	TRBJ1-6	CASSPGTKSPLHF	TGTGCCAGCTCACCCGGGACTAAGTCACCCCTCCACTTT
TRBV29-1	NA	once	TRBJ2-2	CSGRLVGGELFF	TGCAGCGGACGACTAGTTGGCGGGGAGCTGTTTTTT
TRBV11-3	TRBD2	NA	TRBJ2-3	CASSLGGASGPTDTQYF	TGTGCCAGCAGCTTAGGGGGGGCTAGCGGGCCCACAGATACGCAGTATTTT
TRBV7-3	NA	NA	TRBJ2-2	CASSPRTLSGELFF	TGTGCCAGCAGCCCCCGAACCCTGAGCGGGGAGCTGTTTTTT
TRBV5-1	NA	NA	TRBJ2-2	CASSQDTAGGELFF	TGCGCCAGCAGCCAGGACACCGCCGGCGGGGAGCTGTTTTTT
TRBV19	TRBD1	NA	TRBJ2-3	CASSIGDRRLAQYF	TGTGCCAGTAGTATAGGGGACAGGAGGCTTGCGCAGTATTTT
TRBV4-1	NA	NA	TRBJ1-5	CASSQPFSNQPQHF	TGCGCCAGCAGCCAACCTTTTAGCAATCAGCCCCAGCATTTT
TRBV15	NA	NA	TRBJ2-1	CATSRDGAGGQNEQFF	TGTGCCACCAGCAGAGATGGAGCAGGGGGGCAAAATGAGCAGTTCTTC
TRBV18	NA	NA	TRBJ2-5	CASSQLQGQETQYF	TGTGCCAGCTCACAACTGCAGGGCCAAGAGACCCAGTACTTC
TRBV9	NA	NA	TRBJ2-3	CASSVAGTDTQYF	TGTGCCAGCAGCGTAGCCGGCACAGATACGCAGTATTTT
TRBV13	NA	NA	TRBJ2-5	CASSLGRETQYF	TGTGCCAGCAGCTTAGGCCGTGAGACCCAGTACTTC
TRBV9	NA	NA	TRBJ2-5	CASSAADSWVETQYF	TGTGCCAGCAGCGCAGCGGACAGCTGGGTGGAGACCCAGTACTTC
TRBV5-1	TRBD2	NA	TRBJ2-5	CASSLVPSGGLGETQYF	TGCGCCAGCAGCTTGGTCCCTAGCGGGGGCCTTGGGGAGACCCAGTACTTC
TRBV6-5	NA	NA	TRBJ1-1	CASSYATGGGTEAFF	TGTGCCAGCAGTTACGCGACGGGCGGGGGCACTGAAGCTTTCTTT
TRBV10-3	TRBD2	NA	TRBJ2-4	CAISEKHGTILAKNIQYF	TGTGCCATCAGTGAAAAACATGGGACTATACTAGCCAAAAACATTCAGTACTTC
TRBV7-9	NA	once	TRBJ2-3	CASSRAPDTQYF	TGTGCCAGCAGCCGCGCCCCAGATACGCAGTATTTT
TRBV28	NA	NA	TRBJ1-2	CASSLIQVLGYTF	TGTGCCAGCAGTTTAATACAGGTCCTGGGCTACACCTTC
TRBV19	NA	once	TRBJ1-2	CASSTLWSGELDGYTF	TGTGCCAGTAGTACTTTGTGGTCAGGGGAACTCGATGGCTACACCTTC
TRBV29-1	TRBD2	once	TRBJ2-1	CTGGEGTNEQFF	TGCACCGGTGGGGAGGGAACAAATGAGCAGTTCTTC
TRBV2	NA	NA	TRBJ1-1	CASSASNREDKNTEAFF	TGTGCCAGCAGTGCTAGTAACAGGGAAGATAAGAACACTGAAGCTTTCTTT
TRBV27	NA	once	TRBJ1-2	CASSLTTPREGYTF	TGTGCCAGCAGTTTAACAACCCCCAGGGAAGGCTACACCTTC
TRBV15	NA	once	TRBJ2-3	CATSRVERDTQYF	TGTGCCACCAGCAGAGTAGAGCGAGATACGCAGTATTTT
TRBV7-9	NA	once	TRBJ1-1	CASSREPGVSSTEAFF	TGTGCCAGCAGCCGTGAGCCAGGGGTGAGTAGCACTGAAGCTTTCTTT
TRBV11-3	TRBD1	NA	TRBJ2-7	CASSVRDRESYEQYF	TGTGCCAGCAGCGTCCGGGACAGGGAATCCTACGAGCAGTACTTC
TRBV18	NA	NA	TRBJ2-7	CATTGNPYEQYF	TGTGCCACCACAGGGAATCCATACGAGCAGTACTTC
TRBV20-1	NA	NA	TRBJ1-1	CSAGEVQAFF	TGCAGTGCCGGGGAAGTACAGGCTTTCTTT
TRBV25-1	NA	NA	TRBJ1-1	CASSEYLLGGINTEAFF	TGTGCCAGCAGTGAATACTTGTTGGGGGGGATTAACACTGAAGCTTTCTTT
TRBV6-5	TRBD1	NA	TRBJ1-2	CASTLRAGGYGYTF	TGTGCCAGCACCCTCAGGGCAGGGGGCTATGGCTACACCTTC
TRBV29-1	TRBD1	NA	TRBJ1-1	CSANPGQGRGEAFF	TGCAGCGCTAACCCTGGACAGGGGCGAGGTGAAGCTTTCTTT
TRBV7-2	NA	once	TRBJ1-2	CASSNREGGNYGYTF	TGTGCCAGCAGCAACCGTGAGGGAGGCAACTATGGCTACACCTTC
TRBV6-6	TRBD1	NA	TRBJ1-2	CASTRGDSPYGYTF	TGTGCCAGCACCCGAGGGGACAGCCCCTATGGCTACACCTTC
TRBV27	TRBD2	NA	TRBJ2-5	CASSSQLAGGPETQYF	TGTGCCAGCAGTTCCCAACTAGCGGGGGGGCCCGAGACCCAGTACTTC